This T cell receptor beta chain was observed in a study of blood T cell repertoires in COVID-19. Study-wide background: Sites across the United States, Italy and Spain contributed samples from acute and convalescent COVID-19. From T cells, B-cell-depleted T cells, or PBMCs came the material, which was cDNA or gDNA.

V lost 6 bases to trimming and J lost 2 bases, with 17 bases between them. This CDR3 is built from 15 residues. CDR1 is SNHLY and CDR2 is FYNNEI in the germline V gene. Authors' analysis steps: How many nucleated cells were present was estimated from reference gene primer amplification. Data came from immunoSEQ multiplex PCR; TCRdb stores just in-frame clones and leaves some out. The DNA gave D and trimming, while V, J and clone size come from that table. The sample gives some 150,000 clones, roughly 87% of which show up once; roughly 9.1% is in the top ten. The genes are TRBV2 and TRBJ2-7, with D possibly matching TRBD2 (6 bases). The sequenced material came from peripheral blood. The source of this sequence is a woman in her sixties or seventies with acute or convalescent COVID-19. CDR3: CASREGFRRTYEQYF. As DNA, the CDR3 is TGTGCCAGCAGGGAGGGATTTCGACGGACCTACGAGCAGTACTTC.